This T cell receptor (beta chain) was sequenced during a study of cytomegalovirus exposure and HLA in healthy donors. The study ran its PCR with 60 Vbeta and 13 Jbeta primers. Sequencing was performed with immunoSEQ multiplex PCR; in TCRdb, only in-frame clones are kept and a portion is missing. The sample holds more than 150,000 clones; around 76% are singletons and the top ten take approximately 1.5%. Regarding this clone: As yet, its antigen is unknown.

The V and J ends lost 4 bases and 1 base respectively, with 11 bases between them. This CDR3 is built from 14 residues. The germline gives CDR1 SGDLS, CDR2 YYNGEE. Points from the study as a whole: Productive rates of about 90% or about 30% were seen for most TCR beta V segments in an earlier analysis.

Sequences were obtained from PBMCs. The clonotype originates from a man in his forties in good health and CMV-seronegative. This rearrangement joins TRBV9 to TRBJ2-5, with TRBD1 as a possible D gene (6 bases). The DNA for the CDR3 is TGTGCCAGCAGCCCAGGGGACGCCCAAGAGACCCAGTACTTC. Translated, it gives CASSPGDAQETQYF.